This TCR beta chain was sequenced in a study of CD8 T cells in ankylosing spondylitis. Study results and caveats: The authors found the disease-linked clones to be CD8+ and relatively rare in peripheral blood. Disease-linked clones were reportedly significantly enriched in matched ankylosing spondylitis synovial fluid.

In this sample, this clonotype turned up many times. As yet, its antigen is unknown. The CDR3 runs 14 residues. Germline V gene lookup returns CDR1 SGHDN and CDR2 FVKESK. V lost 4 bases to trimming and J lost 3 bases, with 10 bases between them. TCRdb independently ran MiXCR on the 5' RACE reads; one entry per CDR3 protein. The sample holds roughly 40,000 distinct CDR3 sequences, roughly 9.6% seen once. The sequence was collected from a male donor with ankylosing spondylitis or in good health (not recorded which). V usage is TRBV14 and J usage is TRBJ2-1; D tentatively reads TRBD1 or TRBD2 (5 bases each). Specimen: blood, either unsorted or a sorted T cell fraction (not recorded which). The CDR3 DNA reads as TGTGCCAGCAGCCCAGGGACCTTCTACAATGAGCAGTTCTTC. Translating it yields CASSPGTFYNEQFF.